These T cell receptor beta chains were read from a single sample in a study of cytomegalovirus exposure and HLA in healthy donors. Data came from immunoSEQ multiplex PCR; TCRdb stores just in-frame clones and leaves some out. In the table there are around 130,000 clones, 84% of which are singletons. Sequencing was done on a sample of PBMCs. The receptors originated from a woman between 18 and 29 years old in good health and CMV-seropositive. Both conserved end residues are part of each CDR3. D genes are given only for firm matches. Not all rows give a size; the values are once, few, many and, for expanded clones, a class.

clone_size	v_call	d_call	j_call	cdr3_nt	cdr3_aa
-	TRBV4-1	TRBD1	TRBJ2-1	TGCGCCAGCAGCCCACCGGACAGGGGGCTTTTCAATGAGCAGTTCTTC	CASSPPDRGLFNEQFF
-	TRBV10-2	-	TRBJ2-1	TGCGCCAGCAGTGAGTCCCCTAGAGGGCTGGGTGAGCAGTTCTTC	CASSESPRGLGEQFF
-	TRBV27	-	TRBJ2-7	TGTGCCAGCAGTTTAGGGCTGCCCTACGAGCAGTACTTC	CASSLGLPYEQYF
-	TRBV7-6	-	TRBJ1-1	TGTGCCAGCAGCCCCAGCGCAGGGGTAGGCACTGAAGCTTTCTTT	CASSPSAGVGTEAFF
once	TRBV19	TRBD1	TRBJ1-5	TGTGCCAGTACCCCGTGGCCCAGGGGGCCTAGGGATCAGCCCCAGCATTTT	CASTPWPRGPRDQPQHF
-	TRBV10-3	TRBD1	TRBJ1-2	TGTGCCATCAGTGAGACGGGACAGGGAGTAGGCTACACCTTC	CAISETGQGVGYTF
-	TRBV7-9	-	TRBJ1-1	TGTTCCAGCAGCTCCTACGACACTGAAGCTTTCTTT	CSSSSYDTEAFF
-	TRBV11-2	-	TRBJ2-7	TGTGCCAGCAGCTTTGTAAGCCGGGTCTACGAGCAGTACTTC	CASSFVSRVYEQYF
few	TRBV11-3	-	TRBJ2-2	TGTGCCAGCAGCTTAACTTCCGGGGAGCTGTTTTTT	CASSLTSGELFF
-	TRBV18	-	TRBJ2-5	TGTGCCAGCTCACCACCGGGGCGCCAAGAGACCCAGTACTTC	CASSPPGRQETQYF
-	TRBV19	TRBD1	TRBJ1-2	TGTGCCAGTAGTATAGATCCCAGGGGGCCGGATGGCTACACCTTC	CASSIDPRGPDGYTF
-	TRBV5-4	TRBD1	TRBJ2-7	TGTGCCAGCAGCATCCCGGGACAGGGGAGCTCCTACGAGCAGTACTTC	CASSIPGQGSSYEQYF
-	TRBV6-6	-	TRBJ1-1	TGTGCCAGCAGTTACCCCTCCGGGGACACTGAAGCTTTCTTT	CASSYPSGDTEAFF
-	TRBV7-8	TRBD1	TRBJ1-1	TGTGCCAGCAGTTCACAGGGGGGCACTGAAGCTTTCTTT	CASSSQGGTEAFF
-	TRBV25-1	-	TRBJ2-7	TGTGCCAGCCAGGTCCGGGAAGGAGACCACGAGCAGTACTTC	CASQVREGDHEQYF
-	TRBV6-6	-	TRBJ2-3	TGTGCCAGCAGCATGGGGGGGGAGGGGGAAGATACGCAGTATTTT	CASSMGGEGEDTQYF
-	TRBV27	-	TRBJ2-7	TGTGCCAGCAGTTTATCGACAGATAGCTCCTACGAGCAGTACTTC	CASSLSTDSSYEQYF
-	TRBV12-5	TRBD2	TRBJ2-5	TGTGCTAGTGGCTTTAGCGGGGGGGCCGGAGAGACCCAGTACTTC	CASGFSGGAGETQYF
-	TRBV11-2	-	TRBJ1-1	TGTGCCAGCAGCTTACCCGGGATGATGAACACTGAAGCTTTCTTT	CASSLPGMMNTEAFF
-	TRBV5-4	-	TRBJ2-7	TGTGCCAGCAGCTTGCCGGGGGCCTACGAGCAGTACTTC	CASSLPGAYEQYF
-	TRBV5-4	TRBD2	TRBJ2-3	TGTGCCAGCAGCTTGGAGGCTAGCGGGGGGGACACAGATACGCAGTATTTT	CASSLEASGGDTDTQYF
once	TRBV28	-	TRBJ2-7	TGTGCCAGCAGTTTCCAAGGGGGGGTAAGATACGAGCAGTACTTC	CASSFQGGVRYEQYF
-	TRBV7-9	-	TRBJ2-1	TGTGCCAGCAGCTTAGCGCTCCTGGAGTACAATGAGCAGTTCTTC	CASSLALLEYNEQFF
-	TRBV29-1	-	TRBJ1-2	TGCAGCGTGAAACAGAGCTATGGCTACACCTTC	CSVKQSYGYTF
-	TRBV6-5	-	TRBJ1-1	TGTGCCAGCAGGAGTGCGAGTTTGAACACTGAAGCTTTCTTT	CASRSASLNTEAFF
-	TRBV28	TRBD1	TRBJ2-7	TGTGCCAGCACCAACCGAGGGGGCACCTACGAGCAGTACTTC	CASTNRGGTYEQYF
-	TRBV10-2	TRBD2	TRBJ2-1	TGCGCCACTACCCTAGAGCGGGGGGATTCCGGTGAGCAGTTCTTC	CATTLERGDSGEQFF
-	TRBV5-1	TRBD1	TRBJ2-2	TGCGCCAGCAGCTTGCCTCAGGGGGCGCCGGACACCGGGGAGCTGTTTTTT	CASSLPQGAPDTGELFF
-	TRBV27	TRBD2	TRBJ2-3	TGTGCCAGCAGCCCTTTTTGGGGGGAATGGCGGGGGGCGGGGACAGATACGCAGTATTTT	CASSPFWGEWRGAGTDTQYF
-	TRBV11-1	TRBD1	TRBJ1-2	TGTGCCAGCAGCACAGTCGGGACAGGGGGCAACTATGGCTACACCTTC	CASSTVGTGGNYGYTF
-	TRBV7-7	-	TRBJ2-1	TGTGCCAGCAGCCCAGGGGTCTCCTACAATGAGCAGTTCTTC	CASSPGVSYNEQFF
-	TRBV27	-	TRBJ2-2	TGTGCCAGCAGTTTGGGCTATACTCACGGGGAGCTGTTTTTT	CASSLGYTHGELFF
-	TRBV5-4	-	TRBJ1-3	TGTGCCAGCAGCCTTGCAGGGGTCTCTGGAAACACCATATATTTT	CASSLAGVSGNTIYF
few	TRBV11-2	-	TRBJ2-1	TGTGCCAGCAGTCCAGGGCTTGAGCAGTTCTTC	CASSPGLEQFF
-	TRBV5-8	-	TRBJ1-1	TGTGCCAGCAGCTTGGCAGGGTTTGAAGCTTTCTTT	CASSLAGFEAFF
-	TRBV7-7	TRBD1	TRBJ2-1	TGTGCTAGCAGCCCAGACAGGGGCGAGCAGTTCTTC	CASSPDRGEQFF
-	TRBV11-2	-	TRBJ1-1	TGTGCCAGCAGCTCTATTACGCGCGGCGGAACCAACACTGAAGCTTTCTTT	CASSSITRGGTNTEAFF
-	TRBV30	TRBD1	TRBJ1-1	TGTGCCTGGAGTGGGACAGGATCTGAAGCTTTCTTT	CAWSGTGSEAFF
-	TRBV6-1	-	TRBJ1-5	TGTGCCAGCAGTGGGGAGCCTTTCAATCAGCCCCAGCATTTT	CASSGEPFNQPQHF
-	TRBV7-9	-	TRBJ2-1	TGTTCCAGCAGCTTAGGTCCACGGAATGAGCAGTTCTTC	CSSSLGPRNEQFF
once	TRBV5-1	TRBD2	TRBJ2-5	TGCGCCAGCAGCTTACTAGCGGGGGGGCAGGAGACCCAGTACTTC	CASSLLAGGQETQYF
once	TRBV5-4	-	TRBJ2-5	TGTGCCAGCAGCTTCAAGGGGGGGCCCCAAGAGACCCAGTACTTC	CASSFKGGPQETQYF
-	TRBV19	TRBD2	TRBJ2-1	TGTGCCAGTAGTATAGTTAGCGGGGGGCCCAATGAGCAGTTCTTC	CASSIVSGGPNEQFF